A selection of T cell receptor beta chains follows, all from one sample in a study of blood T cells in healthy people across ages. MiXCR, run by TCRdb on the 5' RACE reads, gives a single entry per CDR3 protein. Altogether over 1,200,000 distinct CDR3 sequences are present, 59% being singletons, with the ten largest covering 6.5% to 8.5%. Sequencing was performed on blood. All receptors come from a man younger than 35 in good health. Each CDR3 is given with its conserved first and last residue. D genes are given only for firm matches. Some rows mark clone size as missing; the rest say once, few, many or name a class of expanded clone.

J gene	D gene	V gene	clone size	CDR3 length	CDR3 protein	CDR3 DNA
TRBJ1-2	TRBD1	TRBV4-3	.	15	CASSQDRPTGYGYTF	TGCGCCAGCAGCCAAGATCGGCCGACAGGGTATGGCTACACCTTC
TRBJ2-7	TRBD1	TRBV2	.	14	CASRETLTGFEQYF	TGTGCCAGCAGGGAAACCTTGACAGGGTTCGAGCAGTACTTC
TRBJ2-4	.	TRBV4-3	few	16	CASSQALGLPVNIQYF	TGCGCCAGCAGCCAAGCGCTGGGACTCCCCGTGAACATTCAGTACTTC
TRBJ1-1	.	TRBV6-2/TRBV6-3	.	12	CAGSYSGTEAFF	TGTGCCGGCAGTTACTCAGGGACTGAAGCTTTCTTT
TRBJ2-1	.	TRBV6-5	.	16	CASSYMKIGRGDEQFF	TGTGCCAGCAGTTACATGAAAATCGGGAGAGGGGATGAGCAGTTCTTC
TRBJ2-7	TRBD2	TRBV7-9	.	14	CASREGTRGDEQYF	TGTGCCAGCAGGGAAGGGACTAGGGGCGACGAGCAGTACTTC
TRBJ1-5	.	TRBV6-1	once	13	CASKSRGGQPQHF	TGTGCCAGCAAGTCTAGGGGTGGCCAGCCCCAGCATTTT
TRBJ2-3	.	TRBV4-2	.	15	CASSQFPISTDTQYF	TGTGCCAGCAGCCAGTTTCCCATCAGCACAGATACGCAGTATTTT
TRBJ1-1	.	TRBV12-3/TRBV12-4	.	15	CASRSTGYGNTEAFF	TGTGCCAGCAGGTCCACCGGGTATGGCAACACTGAAGCTTTCTTT
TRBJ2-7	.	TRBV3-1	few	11	CASSRDAEQYF	TGTGCCAGCAGCCGCGACGCCGAGCAGTACTTC
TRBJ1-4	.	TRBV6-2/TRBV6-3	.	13	CASLEGTNEKLFF	TGTGCCAGCTTGGAGGGGACTAATGAAAAACTGTTTTTT
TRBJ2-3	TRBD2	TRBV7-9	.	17	CASSLAASGSSTDTQYF	TGTGCCAGCAGCTTGGCCGCTAGCGGGAGTAGCACAGATACGCAGTATTTT
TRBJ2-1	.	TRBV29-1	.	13	CSVDRTARNEQFF	TGCAGCGTTGATCGGACAGCCAGGAATGAGCAGTTCTTC
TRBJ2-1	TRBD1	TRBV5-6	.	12	CASSPRGPVQFF	TGTGCCAGCAGCCCGAGGGGGCCGGTGCAGTTCTTC
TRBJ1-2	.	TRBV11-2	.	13	CASSLGTFDGYTF	TGTGCCAGCAGCCTTGGGACTTTTGATGGCTACACCTTC
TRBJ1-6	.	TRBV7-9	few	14	CASSSQSYNSPLHF	TGTGCCAGCAGCTCCCAGTCATATAATTCACCCCTCCACTTT
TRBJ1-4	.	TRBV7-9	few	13	CASSLAGSEKLFF	TGTGCCAGCAGCTTAGCAGGGAGTGAAAAACTGTTTTTT
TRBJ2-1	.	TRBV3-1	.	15	CASSPFRGAYNEQFF	TGTGCCAGCAGCCCTTTTCGGGGGGCTTACAATGAGCAGTTCTTC
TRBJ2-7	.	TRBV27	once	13	CASSLSAHYEQYF	TGTGCCAGCAGTTTATCGGCTCACTACGAGCAGTACTTC
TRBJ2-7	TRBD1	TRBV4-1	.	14	CASSERQGISEQYF	TGCGCCAGCAGCGAACGACAGGGTATAAGCGAGCAGTACTTC
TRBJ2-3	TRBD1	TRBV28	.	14	CASSYSGQGGTQYF	TGTGCCAGCAGTTACTCAGGACAGGGGGGTACGCAGTATTTT
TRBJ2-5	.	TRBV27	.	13	CASSLWAGQTQYF	TGTGCCAGCAGTTTATGGGCAGGTCAGACCCAGTACTTC
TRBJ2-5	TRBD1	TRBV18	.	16	CASSQPGQGAQETQYF	TGTGCCAGCTCACAGCCGGGACAGGGGGCCCAAGAGACCCAGTACTTC
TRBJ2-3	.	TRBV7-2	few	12	CASSYGRDTQYF	TGTGCCAGCAGCTACGGGCGGGATACGCAGTATTTT
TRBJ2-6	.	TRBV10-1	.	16	CASSDRKGDGANVLTF	TGCGCCAGCAGTGACCGGAAAGGGGACGGGGCCAACGTCCTGACTTTC
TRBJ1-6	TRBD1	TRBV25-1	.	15	CASSEDRGLNSPLHF	TGTGCCAGCAGTGAAGATAGGGGGCTAAATTCACCCCTCCACTTT
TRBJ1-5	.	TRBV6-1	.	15	CASSEAGPSNQPQHF	TGTGCCAGCAGTGAAGCAGGGCCCAGCAATCAGCCCCAGCATTTT
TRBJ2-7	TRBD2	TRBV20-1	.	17	CSARSLAGKSSYNEQYF	TGCAGTGCTAGGAGCCTAGCGGGTAAAAGCTCCTACAATGAGCAGTACTTC
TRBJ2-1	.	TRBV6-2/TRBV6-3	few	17	CASSYALGGEGRAEQFF	TGTGCCAGCAGTTACGCCCTAGGGGGGGAGGGCCGTGCTGAGCAGTTCTTC
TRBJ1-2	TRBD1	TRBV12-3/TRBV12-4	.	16	CASSLGDRVRNYGYTF	TGTGCCAGCAGTTTGGGAGACAGGGTCCGAAACTATGGCTACACCTTC
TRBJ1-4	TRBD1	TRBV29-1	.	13	CSVRTGDGEKLFF	TGCAGCGTTAGGACAGGGGATGGTGAAAAACTGTTTTTT
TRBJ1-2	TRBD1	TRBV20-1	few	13	CSAGVGTGSGYTF	TGCAGTGCGGGAGTCGGGACAGGGAGTGGCTACACCTTC
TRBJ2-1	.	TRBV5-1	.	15	CASRIGPTTGNEQFF	TGCGCCAGCAGAATTGGACCGACAACCGGGAATGAGCAGTTCTTC
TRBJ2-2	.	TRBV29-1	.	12	CSALVFTGELFF	TGCAGCGCCCTCGTTTTCACCGGGGAGCTGTTTTTT
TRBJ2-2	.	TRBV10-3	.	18	CAISESRNRRTGTGELFF	TGTGCCATCAGTGAGTCGAGAAACCGCAGGACCGGCACCGGGGAGCTGTTTTTT
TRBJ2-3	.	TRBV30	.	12	CAWSITSDTQYF	TGTGCCTGGAGTATAACGTCGGATACGCAGTATTTT
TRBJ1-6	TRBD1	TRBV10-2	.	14	CASRAGQGVRPLHF	TGCGCCAGCAGGGCCGGACAGGGGGTGAGACCCCTCCACTTT
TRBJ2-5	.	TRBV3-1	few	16	CASSQAGDLIQETQYF	TGTGCCAGCAGCCAAGCGGGGGACCTTATCCAAGAGACCCAGTACTTC
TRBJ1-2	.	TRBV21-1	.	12	CARRQGNYGYTF	TGTGCCAGACGACAGGGGAACTATGGCTACACCTTC
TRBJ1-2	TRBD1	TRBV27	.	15	CASSPGQGVWYGYTF	TGTGCCAGCAGCCCCGGGCAGGGGGTTTGGTATGGCTACACCTTC
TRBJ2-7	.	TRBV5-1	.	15	CASSLGQSAAYEQYF	TGCGCCAGCAGCTTGGGACAGTCAGCCGCCTACGAGCAGTACTTC
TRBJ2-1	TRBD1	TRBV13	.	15	CASSTGTGAFNEQFF	TGTGCCAGCAGCACCGGGACAGGGGCCTTCAATGAGCAGTTCTTC
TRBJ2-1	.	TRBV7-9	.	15	CASSRGGVLYNEQFF	TGTGCCAGCAGCCGCGGCGGGGTCTTGTACAATGAGCAGTTCTTC
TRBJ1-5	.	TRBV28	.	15	CASSRTGRADQPQHF	TGTGCCAGCAGTCGTACGGGCCGCGCCGATCAGCCCCAGCATTTT
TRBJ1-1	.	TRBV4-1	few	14	CASSLLGPRTEAFF	TGCGCCAGCAGCCTCCTAGGGCCGCGGACTGAAGCTTTCTTT
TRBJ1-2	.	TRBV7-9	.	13	CASSTVGWEGYTF	TGTGCCAGCAGCACCGTGGGGTGGGAGGGCTACACCTTC
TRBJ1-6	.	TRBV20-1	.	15	CSASGKQGRSSPLHF	TGCAGTGCTAGCGGAAAACAGGGTAGGAGTTCACCCCTCCACTTT
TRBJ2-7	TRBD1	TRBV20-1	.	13	CSVKGQGTYEQYF	TGCAGTGTTAAGGGACAGGGAACCTACGAGCAGTACTTC
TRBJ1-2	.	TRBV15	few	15	CATSRERPANYGYTF	TGTGCCACCAGCAGAGAAAGGCCGGCTAACTATGGCTACACCTTC
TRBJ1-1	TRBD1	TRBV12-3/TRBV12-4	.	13	CASRDPLGTGAFF	TGTGCCAGCAGGGATCCCTTGGGGACAGGAGCTTTCTTT
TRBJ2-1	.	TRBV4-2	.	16	CASSQDRYSGDNEQFF	TGTGCCAGCAGCCAAGATAGGTATTCAGGGGACAATGAGCAGTTCTTC